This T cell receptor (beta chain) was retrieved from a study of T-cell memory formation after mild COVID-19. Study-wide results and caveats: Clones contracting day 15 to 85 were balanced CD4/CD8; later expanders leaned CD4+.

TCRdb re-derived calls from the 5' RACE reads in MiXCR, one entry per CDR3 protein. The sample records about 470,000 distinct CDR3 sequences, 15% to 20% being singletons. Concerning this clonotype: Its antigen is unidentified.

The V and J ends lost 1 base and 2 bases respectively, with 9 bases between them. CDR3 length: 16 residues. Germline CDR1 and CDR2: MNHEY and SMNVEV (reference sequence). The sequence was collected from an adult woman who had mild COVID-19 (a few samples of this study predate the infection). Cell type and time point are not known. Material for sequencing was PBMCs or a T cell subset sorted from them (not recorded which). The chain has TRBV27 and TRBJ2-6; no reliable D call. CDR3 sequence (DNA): TGTGCCAGCAGTTTATTGGGTGGCGCTGGGGCCAACGTCCTGACTTTC. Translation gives CASSLLGGAGANVLTF.